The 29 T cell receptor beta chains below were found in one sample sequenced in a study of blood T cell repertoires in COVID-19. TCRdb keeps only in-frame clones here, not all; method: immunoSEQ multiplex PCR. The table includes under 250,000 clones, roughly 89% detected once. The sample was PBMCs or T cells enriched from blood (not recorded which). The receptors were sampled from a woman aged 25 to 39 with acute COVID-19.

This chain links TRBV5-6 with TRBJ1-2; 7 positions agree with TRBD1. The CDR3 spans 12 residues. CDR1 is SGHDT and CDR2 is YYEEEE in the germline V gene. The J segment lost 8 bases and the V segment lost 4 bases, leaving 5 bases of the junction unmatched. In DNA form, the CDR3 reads TGTGCCAGCAGCCTCCAGGGGGAGGGCTACACCTTC. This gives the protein CASSLQGEGYTF.

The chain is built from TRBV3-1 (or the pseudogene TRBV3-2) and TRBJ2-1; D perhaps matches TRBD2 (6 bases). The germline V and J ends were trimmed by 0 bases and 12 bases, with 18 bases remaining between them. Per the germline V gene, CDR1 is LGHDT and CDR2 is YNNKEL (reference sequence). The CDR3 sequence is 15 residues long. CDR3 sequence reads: CASSQEGGWALGQFF. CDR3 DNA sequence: TGTGCCAGCAGCCAAGAGGGGGGTTGGGCCCTGGGGCAGTTCTTC.

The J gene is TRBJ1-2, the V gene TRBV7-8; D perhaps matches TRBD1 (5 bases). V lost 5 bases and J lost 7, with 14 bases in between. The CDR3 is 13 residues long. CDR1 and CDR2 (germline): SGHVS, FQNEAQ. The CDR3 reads CASSPQGSAGYTF. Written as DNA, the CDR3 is TGTGCCAGCAGCCCCCAGGGTTCGGCTGGCTACACCTTC.

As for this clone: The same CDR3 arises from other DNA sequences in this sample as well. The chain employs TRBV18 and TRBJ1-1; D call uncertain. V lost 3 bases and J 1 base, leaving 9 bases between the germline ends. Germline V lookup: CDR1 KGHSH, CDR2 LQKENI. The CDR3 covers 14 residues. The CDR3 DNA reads TGTGCCAGCTCACCCTCGACGGGGAACACTGAAGCTTTCTTT. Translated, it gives CASSPSTGNTEAFF.

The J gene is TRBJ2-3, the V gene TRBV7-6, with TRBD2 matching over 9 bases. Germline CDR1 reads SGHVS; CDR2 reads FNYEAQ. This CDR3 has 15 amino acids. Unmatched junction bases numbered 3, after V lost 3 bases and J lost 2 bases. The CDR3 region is CASSFSGGVTDTQYF. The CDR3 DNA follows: TGTGCCAGCAGCTTTAGCGGGGGAGTCACAGATACGCAGTATTTT. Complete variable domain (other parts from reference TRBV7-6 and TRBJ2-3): GAGVSQSPRYKVTKRGQDVALRCDPISGHVSLYWYRQALGQGPEFLTYFNYEAQQDKSGLPNDRFSAERPEGSISTLTIQRTEQRDSAMYRCASSFSGGVTDTQYFGPGTRLTVL.

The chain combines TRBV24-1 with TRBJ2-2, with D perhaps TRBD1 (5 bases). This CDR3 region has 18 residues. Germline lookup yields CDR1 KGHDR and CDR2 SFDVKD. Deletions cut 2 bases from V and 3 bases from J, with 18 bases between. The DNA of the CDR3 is TGTGCCACCAGTGATTCCAGGGTAAAGGAAGGGTACACCGGGGAGCTGTTTTTT. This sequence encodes CATSDSRVKEGYTGELFF.

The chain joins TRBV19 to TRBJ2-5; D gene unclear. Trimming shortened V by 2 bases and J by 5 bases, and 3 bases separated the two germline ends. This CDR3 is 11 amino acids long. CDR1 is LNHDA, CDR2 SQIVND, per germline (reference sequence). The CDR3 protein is CASSISETQYF. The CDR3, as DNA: TGTGCCAGTAGTATATCGGAGACCCAGTACTTC.

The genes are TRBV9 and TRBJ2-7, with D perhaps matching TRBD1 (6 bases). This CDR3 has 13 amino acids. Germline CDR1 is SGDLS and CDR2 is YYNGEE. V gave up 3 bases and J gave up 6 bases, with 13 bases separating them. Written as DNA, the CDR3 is TGTGCCAGCAGCGCGCTACAGGGTTTCGAGCAGTACTTC. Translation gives CASSALQGFEQYF.

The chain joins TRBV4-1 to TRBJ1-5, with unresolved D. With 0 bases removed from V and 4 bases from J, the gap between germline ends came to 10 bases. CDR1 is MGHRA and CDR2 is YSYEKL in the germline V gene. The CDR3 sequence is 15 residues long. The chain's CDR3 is CASSQEHGRNQPQHF. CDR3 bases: TGCGCCAGCAGCCAAGAGCATGGGAGGAATCAGCCCCAGCATTTT.

The chain's CDR3 is CASSLNSYTGELFF. CDR3 DNA sequence: TGCGCCAGCAGCTTGAACAGCTACACCGGGGAGCTGTTTTTT. The chain has TRBV5-1 and TRBJ2-2; the D is unclear. The germline V and J ends were trimmed by 1 base and 3 bases, with 7 bases remaining between them. This CDR3 region has 14 residues. CDR1 is SGHRS and CDR2 is YFSETQ in the germline V gene.

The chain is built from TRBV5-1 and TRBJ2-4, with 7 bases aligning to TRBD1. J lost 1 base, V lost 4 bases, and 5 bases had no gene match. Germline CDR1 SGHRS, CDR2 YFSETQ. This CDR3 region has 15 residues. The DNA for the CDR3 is TGCGCCAGCAGCCTGGACAGGACGGCCAAAAACATTCAGTACTTC. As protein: CASSLDRTAKNIQYF. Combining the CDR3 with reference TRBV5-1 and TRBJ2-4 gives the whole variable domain KAGVTQTPRYLIKTRGQQVTLSCSPISGHRSVSWYQQTPGQGLQFLFEYFSETQRNKGNFPGRFSGRQFSNSRSEMNVSTLELGDSALYLCASSLDRTAKNIQYFGAGTRLSVL.

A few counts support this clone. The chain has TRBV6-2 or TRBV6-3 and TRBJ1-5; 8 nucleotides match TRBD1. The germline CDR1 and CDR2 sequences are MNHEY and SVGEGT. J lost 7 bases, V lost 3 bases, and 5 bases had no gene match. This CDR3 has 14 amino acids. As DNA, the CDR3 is TGTGCCAGCAGTTATGGTGGGACAGGACAGCCCCAGCATTTT. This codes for CASSYGGTGQPQHF.

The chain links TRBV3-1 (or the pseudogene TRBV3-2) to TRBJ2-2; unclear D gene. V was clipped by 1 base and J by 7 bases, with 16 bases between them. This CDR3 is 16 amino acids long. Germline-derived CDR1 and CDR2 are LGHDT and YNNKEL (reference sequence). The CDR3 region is CASSQVAARFGGELFF. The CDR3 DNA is TGTGCCAGCAGCCAAGTCGCGGCAAGGTTCGGCGGGGAGCTGTTTTTT.

CDR3 sequence reads: CASSFGNTEAFF. The CDR3 coding sequence is TGTGCCAGCAGCTTCGGGAACACTGAAGCTTTCTTT. V is TRBV5-4 and J is TRBJ1-1, with D unclear. Trimming removed 2 bases at V and 1 base at J, with 3 bases between. Per the germline V gene, CDR1 is SGHNT and CDR2 is YYREEE (reference sequence). CDR3 length equals 12 residues.

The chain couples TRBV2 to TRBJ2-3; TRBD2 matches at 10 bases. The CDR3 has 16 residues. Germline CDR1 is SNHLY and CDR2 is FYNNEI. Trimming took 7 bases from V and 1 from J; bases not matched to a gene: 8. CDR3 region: CASTGNLAGGTDTQYF. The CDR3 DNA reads TGTGCCAGCACCGGCAACCTAGCGGGGGGCACAGATACGCAGTATTTT.

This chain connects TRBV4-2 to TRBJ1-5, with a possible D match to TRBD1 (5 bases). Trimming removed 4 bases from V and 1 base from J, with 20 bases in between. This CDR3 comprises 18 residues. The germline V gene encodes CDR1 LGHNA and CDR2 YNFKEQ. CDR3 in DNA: TGTGCCAGCAGCCCAGAAGCTGCGGGGGGAGTCAGCAATCAGCCCCAGCATTTT. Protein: CASSPEAAGGVSNQPQHF.

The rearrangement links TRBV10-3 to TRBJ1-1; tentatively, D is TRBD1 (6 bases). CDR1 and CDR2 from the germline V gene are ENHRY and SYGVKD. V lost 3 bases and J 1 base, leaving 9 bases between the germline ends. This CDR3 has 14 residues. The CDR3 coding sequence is TGTGCCATCAGTGACCGGGACACGAACACTGAAGCTTTCTTT. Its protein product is CAISDRDTNTEAFF.

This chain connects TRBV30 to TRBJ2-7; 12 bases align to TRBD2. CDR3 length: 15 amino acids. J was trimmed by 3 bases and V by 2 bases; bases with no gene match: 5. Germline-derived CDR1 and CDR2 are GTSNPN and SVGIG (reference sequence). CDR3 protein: CAWSPGLAGSYEQYF. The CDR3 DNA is TGTGCCTGGAGTCCAGGACTAGCGGGGAGCTACGAGCAGTACTTC.

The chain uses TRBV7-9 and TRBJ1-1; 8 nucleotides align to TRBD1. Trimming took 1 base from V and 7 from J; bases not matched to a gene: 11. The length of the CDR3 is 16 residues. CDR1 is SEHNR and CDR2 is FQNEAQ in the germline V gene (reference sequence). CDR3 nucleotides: TGTGCCAGCAGCTTAGGGACAGGGAACCGGCACATTGAAGCTTTCTTT. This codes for CASSLGTGNRHIEAFF. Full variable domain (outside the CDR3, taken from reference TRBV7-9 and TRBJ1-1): DTGVSQNPRHKITKRGQNVTFRCDPISEHNRLYWYRQTLGQGPEFLTYFQNEAQLEKSRLLSDRFSAERPKGSFSTLEIQRTEQGDSAMYLCASSLGTGNRHIEAFFGQGTRLTVV.

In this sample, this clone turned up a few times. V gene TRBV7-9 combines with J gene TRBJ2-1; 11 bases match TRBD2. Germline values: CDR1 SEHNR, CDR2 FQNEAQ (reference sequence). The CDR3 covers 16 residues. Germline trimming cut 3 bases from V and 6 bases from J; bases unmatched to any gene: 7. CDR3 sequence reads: CASSFPGTSGLNEQFF. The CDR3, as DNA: TGTGCCAGCAGCTTCCCCGGGACTAGCGGCCTCAATGAGCAGTTCTTC.

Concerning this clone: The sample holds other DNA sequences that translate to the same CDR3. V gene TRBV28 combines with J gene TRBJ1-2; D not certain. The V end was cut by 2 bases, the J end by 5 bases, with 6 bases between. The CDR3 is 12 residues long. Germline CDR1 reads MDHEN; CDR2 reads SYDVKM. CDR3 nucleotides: TGTGCCAGCAGTTTAGGAGCGTATGGCTACACCTTC. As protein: CASSLGAYGYTF.

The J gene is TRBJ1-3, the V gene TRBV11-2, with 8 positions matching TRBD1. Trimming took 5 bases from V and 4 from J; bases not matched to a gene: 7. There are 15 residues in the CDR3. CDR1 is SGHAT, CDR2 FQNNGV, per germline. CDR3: CASSARTGQGNTIYF. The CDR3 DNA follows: TGTGCCAGCAGCGCCCGGACAGGGCAAGGAAACACCATATATTTT.

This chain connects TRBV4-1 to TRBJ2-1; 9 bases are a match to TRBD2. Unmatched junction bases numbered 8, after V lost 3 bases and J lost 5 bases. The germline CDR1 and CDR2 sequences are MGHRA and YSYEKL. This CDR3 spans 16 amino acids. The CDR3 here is CASSHPAGTSHNEQFF. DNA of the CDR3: TGCGCCAGCAGCCACCCGGCCGGGACTAGCCACAATGAGCAGTTCTTC.

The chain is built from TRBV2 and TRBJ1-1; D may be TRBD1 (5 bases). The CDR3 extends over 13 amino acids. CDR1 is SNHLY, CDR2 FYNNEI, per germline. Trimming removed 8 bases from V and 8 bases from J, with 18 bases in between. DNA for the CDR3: TGTGCCAGCGGAAAACAGGCCTGGGTGGAAGCTTTCTTT. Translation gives CASGKQAWVEAFF. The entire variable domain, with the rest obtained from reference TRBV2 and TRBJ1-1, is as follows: EPEVTQTPSHQVTQMGQEVILRCVPISNHLYFYWYRQILGQKVEFLVSFYNNEISEKSEIFDDQFSVERPDGSNFTLKIRSTKLEDSAMYFCASGKQAWVEAFFGQGTRLTVV.

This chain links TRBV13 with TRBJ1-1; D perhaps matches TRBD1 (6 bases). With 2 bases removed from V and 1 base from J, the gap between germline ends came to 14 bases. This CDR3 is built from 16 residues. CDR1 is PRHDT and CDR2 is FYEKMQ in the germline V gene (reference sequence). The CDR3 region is CASSLQGTLENTEAFF. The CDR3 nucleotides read TGTGCCAGCAGCTTACAGGGGACCTTAGAGAACACTGAAGCTTTCTTT.

The CDR3 DNA follows: TGTGCCAGCAGCGATGGGCTGAGCAATCAGCCCCAGCATTTT. Translation gives CASSDGLSNQPQHF. The chain is built from TRBV7-9 and TRBJ1-5; D is uncertain. CDR3 size: 14 residues. The germline CDR1 and CDR2 sequences are SEHNR and FQNEAQ (reference sequence). V was cut by 5 bases and J by 1 base, with 9 bases left in between. The complete variable domain, with remaining parts taken from reference TRBV7-9 and TRBJ1-5, reads DTGVSQNPRHKITKRGQNVTFRCDPISEHNRLYWYRQTLGQGPEFLTYFQNEAQLEKSRLLSDRFSAERPKGSFSTLEIQRTEQGDSAMYLCASSDGLSNQPQHFGDGTRLSIL.

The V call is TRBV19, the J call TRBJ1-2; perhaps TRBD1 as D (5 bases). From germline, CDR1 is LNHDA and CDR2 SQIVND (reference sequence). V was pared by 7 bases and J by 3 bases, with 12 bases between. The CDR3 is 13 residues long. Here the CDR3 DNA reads TGTGCCAGTACCCCGGGACTTTACTATGGCTACACCTTC. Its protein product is CASTPGLYYGYTF.

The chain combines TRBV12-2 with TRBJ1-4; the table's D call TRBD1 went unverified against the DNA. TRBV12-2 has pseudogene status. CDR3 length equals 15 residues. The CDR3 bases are TGTGCAAGTCGCCCTCGACAGCCTGTTAATGAAAAACTGTTTTTT. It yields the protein CASRPRQPVNEKLFF.

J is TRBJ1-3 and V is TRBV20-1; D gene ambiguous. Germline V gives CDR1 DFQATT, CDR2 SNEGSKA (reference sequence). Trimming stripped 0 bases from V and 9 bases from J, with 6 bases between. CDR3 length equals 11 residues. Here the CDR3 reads CSARDPPTIYF. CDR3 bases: TGCAGTGCTAGAGATCCTCCCACCATATATTTT.